This T cell receptor beta chain is from a study of cytomegalovirus exposure and HLA in healthy donors. The study, taken as a whole, reports: In a later analysis, HLA-C alleles had the fewest associated TCRs, DRB1 alleles the most. Most TCR sequences proved rare, with some public TCRs found in many donors. CMV serostatus was the sole immune exposure information available.

A multiplex PCR was run with 60 Vbeta primers and 13 Jbeta primers. The table came from immunoSEQ multiplex PCR; TCRdb's copy has only in-frame clones and leaves some out. The sample lists about 180,000 clones; 85% were seen once. At sampling all donors were nominally healthy, likely with unrecorded immune exposures. The germline CDR1 and CDR2 sequences are MDHEN and SYDVKM. With 3 bases removed from V and 10 bases from J, the gap between germline ends came to 12 bases. The CDR3 runs to 12 residues. Points on this clone: Its antigen is still unknown.

V gene TRBV28 combines with J gene TRBJ1-1, with D possibly being TRBD1 (6 bases). This receptor was obtained from a boy between 2 and 10 years old in good health and CMV-seronegative. The sequenced material came from PBMCs. The CDR3 bases are TGTGCCAGCAGTTTCACAGGGATCGGAGCTTTCTTT. Translation gives CASSFTGIGAFF.